The 16 T cell receptor beta chains below were found in one sample sequenced in a study of monozygotic twins with cystic fibrosis. TCRdb keeps only in-frame clones here, not all; method: immunoSEQ multiplex PCR. This table has about 35,000 clones, approximately 70% appearing once. The sample comprised blood. These receptor sequences come from a girl aged 10-17 years with cystic fibrosis.

CDR3 in DNA: TGTGCCAGCAGCCCCGCCAGCCCCCCCACTGAAGCTTTCTTT. Translation: CASSPASPPTEAFF. The gene calls are TRBV5-4 and TRBJ1-1; D remains ambiguous. The CDR3 has 14 residues. Germline CDR1 SGHNT, CDR2 YYREEE (reference sequence). The V end was cut by 4 bases, the J end by 4 bases, with 14 bases between.

The chain joins TRBV7-2 to TRBJ2-7; D possibly matches TRBD1 or TRBD2 (7 bases each). Germline assignment: CDR1 SGHTA and CDR2 FQGNSA. The ends were cut back, 4 bases at V and 3 bases at J, with 16 bases in the middle. This CDR3 has 15 residues. CDR3 coding DNA: TGTGCCAGCAGCTCCCGAGGGGGCGGGAGCTACGAGCAGTACGTC. Encoded protein: CASSSRGGGSYEQYV.

This clone was recorded a few times. V is TRBV7-2 and J is TRBJ1-1; 8 bases line up with TRBD1. Germline trimming cut 5 bases from V and 3 bases from J; bases unmatched to any gene: 8. The CDR3 totals 15 residues. Germline CDR1 and CDR2: SGHTA and FQGNSA. The CDR3 region has the DNA TGTGCCAGCAGCCCCCCCGGACAGGGTTACACTGAAGCTTTCTTT. Its protein product is CASSPPGQGYTEAFF. Full variable domain (remainder filled in from reference TRBV7-2 and TRBJ1-1): GAGVSQSPSNKVTEKGKDVELRCDPISGHTALYWYRQSLGQGLEFLIYFQGNSAPDKSGLPSDRFSAERTGGSVSTLTIQRTQQEDSAVYLCASSPPGQGYTEAFFGQGTRLTVV.

The chain is built from TRBV29-1 and TRBJ2-3; TRBD1 matches 12 bases. The germline CDR1 and CDR2 sequences are SQVTM and ANQGSEA. With V trimmed by 5 bases and J by 4 bases, 7 bases remained unmatched. CDR3 size: 15 residues. In nucleotides, the CDR3 is TGCAGCGTTTCCCCCGGGACAGGGGGCGCAGATACGCAGTATTTT. Translation gives CSVSPGTGGADTQYF.

J is TRBJ2-6 and V is TRBV5-4; D is undetermined. The V end was cut by 4 bases, the J end by 0 bases, with 8 bases between. Germline CDR1 and CDR2: SGHNT and YYREEE (reference sequence). The CDR3 runs 15 residues. CDR3 loop: CASSPGSSGANVLTF. The CDR3 coding sequence is TGTGCCAGCAGCCCTGGTAGCTCTGGGGCCAACGTCCTGACTTTC.

The V call is TRBV9, the J call TRBJ2-3; possibly TRBD1 or TRBD2 for D (5 bases each). Germline-derived CDR1 and CDR2 are SGDLS and YYNGEE. Trimming took 0 bases from V and 2 from J, leaving 7 bases between them. The CDR3 is made up of 14 amino acids. In DNA, the CDR3 is TGTGCCAGCAGCGTAGAAGGGACCACAGATACGCAGTATTTT. Translation gives CASSVEGTTDTQYF.

CDR3 loop: CASSEGLAGGYTGELFF. DNA for the CDR3: TGTGCCAGCAGTGAAGGACTAGCGGGAGGTTACACCGGGGAGCTGTTTTTT. The chain employs TRBV2 and TRBJ2-2; 13 nucleotides line up with TRBD2. The J segment lost 3 bases and the V segment lost 1 base, leaving 2 bases of the junction unmatched. Germline CDR1 reads SNHLY; CDR2 reads FYNNEI. This CDR3 region has 17 residues.

This clone turned up a few times. The chain carries TRBV9 and TRBJ1-5, with 10 bases identical to TRBD1. Germline V gene lookup returns CDR1 SGDLS and CDR2 YYNGEE. The CDR3 loop spans 15 amino acids. The V and J ends lost 3 bases and 6 bases, in that order; junction bases with no gene match: 6. The CDR3 sequence: CASSAGQGSFQPQHF. For the CDR3, the DNA is TGTGCCAGCAGCGCGGGACAGGGGAGCTTTCAGCCCCAGCATTTT.

This chain connects TRBV19 to TRBJ2-3; 7 positions match TRBD2. Germline V CDR1 and CDR2: LNHDA, SQIVND (reference sequence). The CDR3 totals 15 residues. V lost 3 bases to trimming and J lost 0 bases; unmatched junction nucleotides: 3. CDR3 residues: CASSIGGGSTDTQYF. CDR3 DNA sequence: TGTGCCAGTAGTATTGGCGGGGGTAGCACAGATACGCAGTATTTT.

This chain links TRBV27 with TRBJ2-1, with D possibly matching TRBD2 (6 bases). This CDR3 contains 15 residues. Germline values: CDR1 MNHEY, CDR2 SMNVEV (reference sequence). Trimming pared 5 bases from V and 4 bases from J, leaving 15 bases between. The CDR3 DNA reads as TGTGCCAGCAGTCTCGCGGGACCCCCTTACAATGAGCAGTTCTTC. This codes for CASSLAGPPYNEQFF.

This clone was seen only once. The chain uses TRBV5-1 and TRBJ2-1, with 9 bases that match TRBD2. From germline, CDR1 is SGHRS and CDR2 YFSETQ. J was trimmed by 8 bases and V by 3 bases; bases with no gene match: 6. CDR3 length: 14 amino acids. The CDR3 bases are TGCGCCAGCAGCTGGGGACTAGCCTCGGATGAGCAGTTCTTC. Encoded protein: CASSWGLASDEQFF.

The chain uses TRBV6-1 and TRBJ2-1, with TRBD2 matching 7 bases. J was trimmed by 3 bases and V by 11 bases; bases with no gene match: 13. The CDR3 extends over 15 amino acids. Germline V gene data show CDR1 as MNHNS and CDR2 as SASEGT. In DNA, the CDR3 is TGTGCCGGTAAGCGGGATTTTCTCGACTACAATGAGCAGTTCTTC. Translated, it gives CAGKRDFLDYNEQFF.

This rearrangement joins TRBV9 to TRBJ2-7; TRBD1 aligns across 8 bases. Germline V CDR1 and CDR2: SGDLS, YYNGEE. The CDR3 has 14 residues. V trimming: 3 bases; J trimming: 6 bases; junction bases outside the gene matches: 8. CDR3 residues: CASSAGTGTGEQYF. The CDR3 region has the DNA TGTGCCAGCAGCGCCGGGACAGGTACGGGCGAGCAGTACTTC.

The chain recombines TRBV7-2 with TRBJ2-5, with D tentatively TRBD2 (5 bases). The germline CDR1 and CDR2 sequences are SGHTA and FQGNSA. The CDR3 length is 14 residues. V was cut by 6 bases and J by 1 base, with 12 bases left in between. The CDR3 DNA reads TGTGCCAGCAGGAGGAGCGGCCTCCAAGAGACCCAGTACTTC. Encoded protein: CASRRSGLQETQYF.

Only a few counts were recorded for this clone. The DNA for the CDR3 is TGTGCCAGCAGTGAAGCGAAGGATTACGAGCAGTACTTC. Its protein product is CASSEAKDYEQYF. This chain links TRBV6-1 with TRBJ2-7; D remains ambiguous. The germline CDR1 and CDR2 sequences are MNHNS and SASEGT. This CDR3 region has 13 residues. V lost 0 bases, J lost 4 bases, and 7 bases lay in between.

The chain is built from TRBV2 and TRBJ2-7; D is ambiguous. Germline assignment: CDR1 SNHLY and CDR2 FYNNEI. The CDR3 extends over 12 amino acids. The V and J ends lost 5 bases and 0 bases respectively, with 5 bases between them. The CDR3 coding sequence is TGTGCCAGCAGTATGAGCTCCTACGAGCAGTACGTC. Its translation: CASSMSSYEQYV.